The present T cell receptor (beta chain) was sequenced within a study of blood T cell repertoires in COVID-19. As for the study in general: Whether acute or convalescent, the COVID-19 samples came from the United States, Italy and Spain.

TCRdb's table, derived via immunoSEQ multiplex PCR, lists solely in-frame clones and lacks some. The sample lists some 530,000 clones, approximately 86% occurring once. Germline-derived CDR1 and CDR2 are SGHAT and FQNNGV. V lost 5 bases and J lost 2; bases outside the gene matches: 5. The CDR3 contains 15 residues. This clonotype was sampled from an older woman who had recovered from COVID-19. The J gene is TRBJ2-1, the V gene TRBV11-2, with 8 bases aligning to TRBD1. Sample: PBMCs or T cells enriched from blood (not recorded which). CDR3 sequence reads: CASSPYRGTYNEQFF. The CDR3 coding sequence is TGTGCCAGCAGCCCCTACAGGGGGACCTACAATGAGCAGTTCTTC.